This entry is about one T cell receptor (beta chain). The antigen is undetermined. The same CDR3 arises from other DNA sequences in this sample as well. The repertoire was sequenced with immunoSEQ multiplex PCR; TCRdb's copy has only in-frame clones and lacks some. There are 30,000 to 40,000 clones in the sample, none observed a single time. Each donor provided 5 to 8 ml of heparinized whole blood. The source of the sample is a study of T cell clonality in common variable immunodeficiency. Study findings and constraints: Fewer TCRbeta clones were shared among CVID subjects than controls. TCRbeta clonality was increased in CVID versus healthy controls.

This clonotype was sampled from a person aged 18 to 70 in good health. The sample was peripheral blood mononuclear cells.

Incomplete CDR3 DNA: TGTGCCAGCAGCTCTAGGACTGGACTGGTCACA. This encodes CASSSRTGLVT. The complete CDR3 sequence is CASSSRTGLVTIYF. The chain uses TRBV7-9 and TRBJ1-3; no reliable D call. The CDR3 end falls 3 residues outside the read, so it is completed with the germline J gene. The germline gives CDR1 SEHNR, CDR2 FQNEAQ (reference sequence). This CDR3 contains 14 residues.